This T cell receptor (beta chain) was recovered during a study of lymphopenia after photon versus proton radiotherapy. V was pared by 4 bases and J by 2 bases, with 16 bases between. Germline CDR1 and CDR2: MNHEY and SMNVEV (reference sequence). This CDR3 contains 16 residues. The table came from immunoSEQ multiplex PCR; TCRdb's copy has only in-frame clones and leaves some out. The sample has approximately 24,000 clones, about 88% seen once. The receptor was isolated from a woman in her 50s with cholangiocarcinoma. The source material was peripheral blood, sampled from a patient treated with photon-based radiotherapy. The chain is built from TRBV27 and TRBJ2-3, with D tentatively TRBD2 (5 bases). The CDR3 is CASSYDYPQLTDTQYF. CDR3 bases: TGTGCCAGCAGTTACGACTACCCCCAGCTCACAGATACGCAGTATTTT.